A single sample gave rise to the 3 T cell receptor beta chains below, sequenced in a study of T cells in Graves' hyperthyroidism and ophthalmopathy. There were TCR beta CDR3 regions amplified from RNA transcripts. The HTBI primer set was used in a first-round RT-PCR of the TCR CDR3. TCRdb used MiXCR to reprocess the multiplex PCR reads, holding one entry per CDR3 protein. This table has 360,000 or so distinct CDR3 sequences, 15% to 20% appearing once. Sequencing was carried out using blood. These TCRs come from a woman in her thirties or forties with Graves' ophthalmopathy.

This clonotype has ten or more counts. The chain is built from TRBV29-1 and TRBJ1-2, with D uncertain. CDR1 and CDR2 (germline): SQVTM, ANQGSEA. The CDR3 has 12 amino acids. V lost 4 bases, J lost 7 bases, and 13 bases lay in between. CDR3 sequence: CSVGETVGGYTF. The CDR3 DNA is TGCAGCGTTGGAGAGACTGTGGGTGGCTACACCTTC.

This clonotype was detected ten times or more. The V and J genes are TRBV11-2 and TRBJ2-2, with 8 bases lining up with TRBD2. Trimming removed 1 base from V and 6 bases from J; junction bases left unmatched: 7. This CDR3 comprises 16 residues. CDR1 and CDR2 from the germline V gene are SGHAT and FQNNGV. The DNA of the CDR3 is TGTGCCAGCAGCTTAGTTAGCGGGGTCGGCGCCGGGGAGCTGTTTTTT. It codes for CASSLVSGVGAGELFF.

This clonotype was seen at least ten times. The rearrangement uses TRBV7-2 and TRBJ2-7, with unresolved D. V was cut by 2 bases and J by 6 bases, with 8 bases left in between. CDR3 size: 12 residues. The V gene's germline CDR1 is SGHTA and CDR2 FQGNSA. The DNA of the CDR3 is TGTGCCAGCAGCTTAACGTCGGGCGAGCAGTACTTC. Protein: CASSLTSGEQYF.